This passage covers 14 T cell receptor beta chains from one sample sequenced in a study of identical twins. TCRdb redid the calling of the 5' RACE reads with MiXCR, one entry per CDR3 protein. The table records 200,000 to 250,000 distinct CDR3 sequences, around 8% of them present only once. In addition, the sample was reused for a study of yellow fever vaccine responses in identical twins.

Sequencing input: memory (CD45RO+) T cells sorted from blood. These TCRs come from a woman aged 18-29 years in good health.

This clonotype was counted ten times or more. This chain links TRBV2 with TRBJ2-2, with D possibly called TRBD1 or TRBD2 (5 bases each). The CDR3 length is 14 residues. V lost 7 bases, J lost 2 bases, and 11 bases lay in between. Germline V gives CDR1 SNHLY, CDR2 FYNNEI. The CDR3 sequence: CASKVGDNTGELFF. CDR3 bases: TGTGCCAGCAAGGTGGGGGACAACACCGGGGAGCTGTTTTTT.

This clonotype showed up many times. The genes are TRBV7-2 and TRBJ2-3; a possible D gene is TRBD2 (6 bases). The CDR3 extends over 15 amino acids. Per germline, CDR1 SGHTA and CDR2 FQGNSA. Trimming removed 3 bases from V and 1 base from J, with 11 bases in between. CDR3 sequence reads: CASSFSGSGTDTQYF. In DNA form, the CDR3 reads TGTGCCAGCAGCTTTTCCGGGAGTGGCACAGATACGCAGTATTTT.

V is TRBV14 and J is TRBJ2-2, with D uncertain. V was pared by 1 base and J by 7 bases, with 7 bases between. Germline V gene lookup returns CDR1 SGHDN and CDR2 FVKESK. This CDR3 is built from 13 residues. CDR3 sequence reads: CASSQVLVGELFF. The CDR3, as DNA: TGTGCCAGCAGCCAAGTCCTAGTCGGGGAGCTGTTTTTT.

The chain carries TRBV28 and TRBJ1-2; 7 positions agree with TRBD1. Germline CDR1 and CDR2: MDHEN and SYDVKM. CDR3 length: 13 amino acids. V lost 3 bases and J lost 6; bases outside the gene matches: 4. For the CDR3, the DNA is TGTGCCAGCAGTTTCCCGACAGGGAATGGCTACACCTTC. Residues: CASSFPTGNGYTF.

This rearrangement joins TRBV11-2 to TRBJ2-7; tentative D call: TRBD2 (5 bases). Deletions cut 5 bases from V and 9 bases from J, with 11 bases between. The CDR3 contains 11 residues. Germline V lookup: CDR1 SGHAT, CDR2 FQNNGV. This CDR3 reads CASSEGVGQYF. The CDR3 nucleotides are TGTGCCAGCAGCGAGGGAGTAGGGCAGTACTTC.

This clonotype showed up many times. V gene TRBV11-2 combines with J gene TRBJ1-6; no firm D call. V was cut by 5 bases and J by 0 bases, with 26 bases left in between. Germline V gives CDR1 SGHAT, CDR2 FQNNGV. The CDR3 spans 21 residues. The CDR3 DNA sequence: TGTGCCAGCAGCCCTACTCCTATTTCGGCCGCAGCCAGCTCCTATAATTCACCCCTCCACTTT. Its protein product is CASSPTPISAAASSYNSPLHF. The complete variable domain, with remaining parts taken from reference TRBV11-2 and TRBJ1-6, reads EAGVAQSPRYKIIEKRQSVAFWCNPISGHATLYWYQQILGQGPKLLIQFQNNGVVDDSQLPKDRFSAERLKGVDSTLKIQPAKLEDSAVYLCASSPTPISAAASSYNSPLHFGNGTRLTVT.

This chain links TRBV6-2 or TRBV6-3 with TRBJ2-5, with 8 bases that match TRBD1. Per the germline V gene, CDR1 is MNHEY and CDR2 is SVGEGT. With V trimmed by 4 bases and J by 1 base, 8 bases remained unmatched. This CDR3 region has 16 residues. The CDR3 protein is CASSSRTGSLQETQYF. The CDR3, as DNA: TGTGCCAGCAGTTCTCGGACAGGGTCCCTCCAAGAGACCCAGTACTTC.

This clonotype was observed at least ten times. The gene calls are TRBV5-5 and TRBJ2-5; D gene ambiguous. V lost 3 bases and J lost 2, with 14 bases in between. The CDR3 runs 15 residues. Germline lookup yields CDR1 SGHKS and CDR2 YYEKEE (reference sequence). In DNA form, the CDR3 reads TGTGCCAGCAGCTCGTGGCAGGCGCTTCAAGAGACCCAGTACTTC. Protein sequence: CASSSWQALQETQYF.

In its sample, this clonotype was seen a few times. The chain's CDR3 is CANGRPYNSPLHF. The CDR3 DNA reads TGTGCCAATGGCAGACCCTATAATTCACCCCTCCACTTT. This chain uses TRBV25-1 with TRBJ1-6; no clear D gene. The CDR3 spans 13 residues. Germline V gene lookup returns CDR1 MGHDK and CDR2 SYGVNS. Trimming removed 10 bases from V and 2 bases from J, with 9 bases in between.

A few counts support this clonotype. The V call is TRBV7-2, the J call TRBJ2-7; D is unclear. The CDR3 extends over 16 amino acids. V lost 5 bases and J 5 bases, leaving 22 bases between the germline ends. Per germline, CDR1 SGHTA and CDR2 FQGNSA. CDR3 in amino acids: CASSAPRAPHRDEQYF. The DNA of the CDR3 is TGTGCCAGCAGCGCTCCTCGCGCCCCCCATAGAGACGAGCAGTACTTC.

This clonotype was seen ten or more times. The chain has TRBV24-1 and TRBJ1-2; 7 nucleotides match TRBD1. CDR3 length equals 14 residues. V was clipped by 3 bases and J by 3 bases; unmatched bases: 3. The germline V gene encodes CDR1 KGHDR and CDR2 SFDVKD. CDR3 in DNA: TGTGCCACCAGTGATACGGACAGGTACTATGGCTACACCTTC. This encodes CATSDTDRYYGYTF.

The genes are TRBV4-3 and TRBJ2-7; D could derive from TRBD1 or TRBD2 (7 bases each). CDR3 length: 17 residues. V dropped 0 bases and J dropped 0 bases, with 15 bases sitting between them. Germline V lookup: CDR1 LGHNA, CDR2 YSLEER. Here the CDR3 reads CASSQDGGGTVSYEQYF. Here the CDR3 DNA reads TGCGCCAGCAGCCAAGATGGGGGGGGGACAGTCTCCTACGAGCAGTACTTC.

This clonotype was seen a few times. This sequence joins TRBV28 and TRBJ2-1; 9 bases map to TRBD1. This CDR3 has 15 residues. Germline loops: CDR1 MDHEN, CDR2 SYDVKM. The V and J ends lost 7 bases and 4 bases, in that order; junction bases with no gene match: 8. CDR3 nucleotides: TGTGCCAGCATCCCTGGACAGGGGAGGTACAATGAGCAGTTCTTC. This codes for CASIPGQGRYNEQFF. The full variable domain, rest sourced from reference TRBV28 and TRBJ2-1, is DVKVTQSSRYLVKRTGEKVFLECVQDMDHENMFWYRQDPGLGLRLIYFSYDVKMKEKGDIPEGYSVSREKKERFSLILESASTNQTSMYLCASIPGQGRYNEQFFGPGTRLTVL.

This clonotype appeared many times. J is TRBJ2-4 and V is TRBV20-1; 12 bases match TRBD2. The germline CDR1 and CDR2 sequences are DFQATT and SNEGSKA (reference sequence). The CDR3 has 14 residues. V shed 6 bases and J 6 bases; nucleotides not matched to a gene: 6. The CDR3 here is CSAVILAGGNIQYF. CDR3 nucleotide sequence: TGCAGTGCAGTGATACTAGCGGGAGGAAACATTCAGTACTTC.